This entry features one T cell receptor beta chain sequence. The sample comes from a study of CD4 and CD8 cells across lung adenocarcinoma regions. The patients had localized lung adenocarcinoma, a non-small cell subtype. The CDR3 covers 14 residues. CDR1 and CDR2 from the germline V gene are MGHDK and SYGVNS. TCRdb re-called the PCR reads through MiXCR, storing one row per CDR3 protein. The sample records around 19,000 distinct CDR3 sequences, over 50% being singletons. The receptor comes from a female donor with lung adenocarcinoma. The CD4 and CD8 labels of this study may be unreliable. The sample comprised CD8+ T cells from the center of a lung tumor. The chain uses TRBV25-1 and TRBJ2-3; 8 positions agree with TRBD2. The J call may be wrong; the DNA end is better matched by TRBJ2-5. For the CDR3, the DNA is TGTGCCAGCAGCGGGAGGGGTGGGCAAGAGACCCAGTACTTC. Translation gives CASSGRGGQETQYF.